The next 29 T cell receptor beta chains were all read from a single sample in a study of identical twins' blood T cells (dated by TCRdb to 2012 to 2014). Receptor amplification or capture employed 5' RACE. Sequenced using an Illumina Genome Analyzer IIx. Starting from the raw public reads, TCRdb applied fastp trimming at Q25, assembled clones with MiXCR and retained in-frame beta chains. Identical CDR3 proteins give one entry, which carries the most common genes and DNA. Recorded for this sample are a few hundred thousand distinct CDR3 sequences; over 25% of them occurred a single time. Roughly 6.1% of the sample rests with the top ten. Sequenced material: PBMCs. The receptor set was obtained from a woman aged 18-49 years in good health.

The rearrangement joins TRBV2 to TRBJ1-5; D is uncertain. CDR3 length: 13 amino acids. The V gene's germline CDR1 is SNHLY and CDR2 FYNNEI. V was shortened by 3 bases and J by 4 bases, with 7 bases between the two germline ends. The CDR3 spells CASSDGRNQPQHF. The DNA of the CDR3 is TGTGCCAGCAGTGATGGCAGAAATCAGCCCCAGCATTTT.

This clonotype turned up a few times. This chain connects TRBV5-1 to TRBJ1-3, with 8 positions matching TRBD1. Per the germline V gene, CDR1 is SGHRS and CDR2 is YFSETQ. The CDR3 sequence is 15 residues long. The J segment lost 4 bases and the V segment lost 4 bases, leaving 7 bases of the junction unmatched. In DNA form, the CDR3 reads TGCGCCAGCAGCAGTGACAGGGGCAGAGGAAACACCATATATTTT. This encodes CASSSDRGRGNTIYF.

This clonotype was counted only a few times. This chain links TRBV12-3 or TRBV12-4 with TRBJ2-1, with D perhaps TRBD2 (5 bases). The CDR3 covers 15 residues. Trimming removed 1 base at V and 4 bases at J, with 11 bases between. The DNA for the CDR3 is TGTGCCAGCAGTTTAGACCCGTCGGGGTACAATGAGCAGTTCTTC. Protein product: CASSLDPSGYNEQFF.

The chain couples TRBV11-2 to TRBJ2-1; D gene uncertain. The CDR3 loop spans 13 amino acids. Trimming took 2 bases from V and 7 from J, leaving 9 bases between them. Germline lookup yields CDR1 SGHAT and CDR2 FQNNGV. CDR3 loop: CASSLNGRNEQFF. The CDR3 DNA reads as TGTGCCAGCAGCTTAAATGGGCGGAATGAGCAGTTCTTC.

This clonotype has only a few counts. V gene TRBV20-1 combines with J gene TRBJ2-7; 10 nucleotides match TRBD2. Trimming at V came to 4 bases and at J to 7 bases, leaving 7 bases not matched to a gene. The CDR3 runs 13 residues. The germline V gene encodes CDR1 DFQATT and CDR2 SNEGSKA (reference sequence). CDR3 loop: CSATLAGVGEQYF. In DNA form, the CDR3 reads TGCAGTGCTACCCTAGCGGGAGTAGGGGAGCAGTACTTC.

This clonotype was seen more than once but under ten times. CDR3 sequence (DNA): TGTGCCAGCAGTTATTCCCGGTCTCGGACCTATAACACAGATACGCAGTATTTT. Translated, it gives CASSYSRSRTYNTDTQYF. The chain is built from TRBV6-5 and TRBJ2-3; D is unclear. Looked up from germline, CDR1 is MNHEY and CDR2 is SVGAGI. This CDR3 has 18 amino acids. The V and J ends lost 3 bases and 2 bases respectively, with 21 bases between them.

V usage is TRBV14 and J usage is TRBJ2-5; 7 bases align to TRBD2. Germline V gives CDR1 SGHDN, CDR2 FVKESK. Trimming at V came to 4 bases and at J to 2 bases, leaving 4 bases not matched to a gene. The CDR3 is 14 amino acids. The CDR3 reads CASSPPAGQETQYF. In DNA form, the CDR3 reads TGTGCCAGCAGCCCCCCAGCGGGGCAAGAGACCCAGTACTTC.

This clonotype turned up a few times. The chain combines TRBV5-1 with TRBJ2-1, with 7 bases that match TRBD1. The V gene's germline CDR1 is SGHRS and CDR2 YFSETQ. CDR3 size: 14 residues. The V gene end was trimmed by 0 bases and the J gene end by 5 bases; junction bases not matched to a gene: 2. The CDR3 spells CASSLEGAHNEQFF. The CDR3 DNA reads as TGCGCCAGCAGCTTGGAGGGGGCCCACAATGAGCAGTTCTTC.

The rearrangement joins TRBV7-2 to TRBJ2-1; 7 bases are a match to TRBD2. The V gene's germline CDR1 is SGHTA and CDR2 FQGNSA. CDR3 length: 15 residues. Trimming at V came to 5 bases and at J to 5 bases, leaving 9 bases not matched to a gene. The chain's CDR3 is CASSPSGRPNNEQFF. CDR3 DNA: TGTGCCAGCAGCCCTAGCGGACGTCCGAACAATGAGCAGTTCTTC. Full variable domain (missing parts from reference TRBV7-2 and TRBJ2-1): GAGVSQSPSNKVTEKGKDVELRCDPISGHTALYWYRQSLGQGLEFLIYFQGNSAPDKSGLPSDRFSAERTGGSVSTLTIQRTQQEDSAVYLCASSPSGRPNNEQFFGPGTRLTVL.

The table lists this clonotype with a few counts. V and J are TRBV12-3 or TRBV12-4 and TRBJ2-5; TRBD2 matches at 9 bases. V was clipped by 5 bases and J by 0 bases; unmatched bases: 4. This CDR3 has 15 amino acids. CDR3 sequence reads: CASSPWTSDQETQYF. In DNA form, the CDR3 reads TGTGCCAGCAGTCCATGGACTAGCGACCAAGAGACCCAGTACTTC.

This rearrangement joins TRBV7-2 to TRBJ2-1; D is unresolved. V dropped 6 bases and J dropped 6 bases, with 9 bases sitting between them. Germline loops: CDR1 SGHTA, CDR2 FQGNSA. The CDR3 has 12 residues. The CDR3 sequence: CASSTPFNEQFF. For the CDR3, the DNA is TGTGCCAGCAGTACACCCTTCAATGAGCAGTTCTTC.

The CDR3 sequence: CSVDTGRSYTF. CDR3 nucleotide sequence: TGCAGCGTGGATACTGGGCGCAGCTACACCTTC. J is TRBJ1-2 and V is TRBV29-1; D uncertain. The CDR3 length is 11 residues. Germline V lookup: CDR1 SQVTM, CDR2 ANQGSEA. V lost 6 bases to trimming and J lost 9 bases, with 14 bases between them.

Turning to this clonotype: The conserved phenylalanine or tryptophan normally closing the CDR3 is absent here, so this likely arose from a read error. No DNA is shown, since the ends of the CDR3 on it are uncertain; the CDR3 is the one TCRdb lists. The rearrangement joins TRBV27 to TRBJ2-7; whether TRBD2, the table's D call, matches the DNA was not checked. The CDR3 spans 12 amino acids, including both terminal residues. Germline CDR1 reads MNHEY; CDR2 reads SMNVEV (reference sequence). The CDR3 protein is CARSFRRGLGDI.

This chain connects TRBV6-6 to TRBJ2-7, with 7 bases fitting TRBD2. The CDR3 contains 14 residues. Germline trimming cut 5 bases from V and 7 bases from J; bases unmatched to any gene: 11. The germline gives CDR1 MNHNY, CDR2 SVGAGI (reference sequence). The CDR3 DNA reads as TGTGCCAGCAGTGTTCGGGAGGACTTCTGGGAGCAGTACTTC. Translating it yields CASSVREDFWEQYF.

The chain carries TRBV20-1 and TRBJ1-3; no definite D call. The CDR3 is 15 amino acids. Trimming removed 2 bases at V and 0 bases at J, with 11 bases between. CDR1 DFQATT and CDR2 SNEGSKA come from the germline V gene (reference sequence). The chain's CDR3 is CSARYRTHSGNTIYF. In DNA, the CDR3 is TGCAGTGCTAGATACCGAACACACTCTGGAAACACCATATATTTT.

This clonotype showed up just a few times. The chain couples TRBV5-1 to TRBJ1-1; no firm D call. The V end lost 5 bases, the J end lost 1 base, and 6 bases lay between the germline ends. Germline lookup yields CDR1 SGHRS and CDR2 YFSETQ. There are 12 residues in the CDR3. Here the CDR3 reads CASRVGNTEAFF. In DNA form, the CDR3 reads TGCGCCAGCAGGGTCGGGAACACTGAAGCTTTCTTT.

The CDR3 is CASSDGGSGYGYTF. In DNA, the CDR3 is TGTGCCAGCAGTGATGGGGGATCGGGGTATGGCTACACCTTC. The genes are TRBV6-4 and TRBJ1-2, with D perhaps matching TRBD1 (5 bases). The CDR3 sequence is 14 residues long. Germline CDR1 and CDR2: MRHNA and SNTAGT. V dropped 3 bases and J dropped 5 bases, with 13 bases sitting between them.

This chain links TRBV20-1 with TRBJ2-3, with D unclear. Deletions cut 6 bases from V and 6 bases from J, with 10 bases between. From germline, CDR1 is DFQATT and CDR2 SNEGSKA (reference sequence). CDR3 length equals 11 residues. CDR3 amino acids: CSAKIRDTQYF. For the CDR3, the DNA is TGCAGTGCCAAGATAAGGGATACGCAGTATTTT.

This clonotype was observed a few times. The chain links TRBV10-3 to TRBJ1-2; TRBD1 is a possible D gene (5 bases). The V and J ends lost 7 bases and 4 bases respectively, with 16 bases between them. This CDR3 has 14 amino acids. Germline-derived CDR1 and CDR2 are ENHRY and SYGVKD. The CDR3 sequence is CAITRDGSLYGYTF. CDR3 coding DNA: TGTGCCATCACTCGGGACGGGAGCCTCTATGGCTACACCTTC.

V is TRBV12-5 and J is TRBJ1-1, with D unclear. The CDR3 is 13 residues long. V was pared by 7 bases and J by 5 bases, with 14 bases between. In germline, CDR1 is LGHNT, CDR2 FRNRAP. DNA for the CDR3: TGTGCTAGTGCCCCCCGTCGGGAAACTGAAGCTTTCTTT. Translating it yields CASAPRRETEAFF.

This clonotype was seen at least ten times. This chain links TRBV14 with TRBJ1-1; D is ambiguous. With 4 bases removed from V and 3 bases from J, the gap between germline ends came to 6 bases. Germline CDR1 reads SGHDN; CDR2 reads FVKESK. The CDR3 extends over 12 amino acids. DNA for the CDR3: TGTGCCAGCAGCCCCTTTGACACTGAAGCTTTCTTT. Residues: CASSPFDTEAFF.

DNA of the CDR3: TGTGCCAGCAGCTACCTCGACACCTCCTACAATGAGCAGTTCTTC. Residues: CASSYLDTSYNEQFF. The chain employs TRBV11-2 and TRBJ2-1, with D unresolved. V shed 4 bases and J shed 0 bases, with 10 bases lying between them. The germline CDR1 and CDR2 sequences are SGHAT and FQNNGV. The CDR3 covers 15 residues.

This chain links TRBV5-1 with TRBJ1-2, with D possibly TRBD1 on 5 matching bases. Germline assignment: CDR1 SGHRS and CDR2 YFSETQ. V lost 7 bases and J 2 bases, leaving 18 bases between the germline ends. The CDR3 consists of 15 residues. The CDR3 coding sequence is TGCGCCAGCTCGATCGGCGGGGGGGAGAACTATGGCTACACCTTC. Its protein is CASSIGGGENYGYTF. Full variable domain (outside the CDR3, taken from reference TRBV5-1 and TRBJ1-2): KAGVTQTPRYLIKTRGQQVTLSCSPISGHRSVSWYQQTPGQGLQFLFEYFSETQRNKGNFPGRFSGRQFSNSRSEMNVSTLELGDSALYLCASSIGGGENYGYTFGSGTRLTVV.

The rearrangement uses TRBV20-1 and TRBJ1-3, with no clear D. This CDR3 spans 14 amino acids. Germline V CDR1 and CDR2: DFQATT, SNEGSKA (reference sequence). DNA of the CDR3: TGCAGCGGTGAGGGAAACCTCTCTGGAAACACCATATATTTT. Protein product: CSGEGNLSGNTIYF.

Many counts were recorded for this clonotype. The rearrangement links TRBV5-1 to TRBJ2-3, with unresolved D. The CDR3 consists of 15 residues. Trimming left V 2 bases short and J 1 base short, with 11 bases between. CDR1 SGHRS and CDR2 YFSETQ come from the germline V gene. In DNA form, the CDR3 reads TGCGCCAGCAGCTTCGCCAGGATCGGCACAGATACGCAGTATTTT. Protein sequence: CASSFARIGTDTQYF.

This clonotype occurred a few times. The chain couples TRBV11-2 to TRBJ1-1; D might be TRBD1 (5 bases). Germline values: CDR1 SGHAT, CDR2 FQNNGV. V lost 5 bases and J lost 4, with 14 bases in between. The CDR3 has 14 amino acids. For the CDR3, the DNA is TGTGCCAGCAGCAATGGTGTAAGGGGCACTGAAGCTTTCTTT. Protein sequence: CASSNGVRGTEAFF.

This clonotype was recorded a few times. The chain is built from TRBV19 and TRBJ1-2; 8 bases are shared with TRBD1. The CDR3 is 14 residues long. Germline V gene sequence: CDR1 LNHDA, CDR2 SQIVND (reference sequence). The trim removed 5 bases at V and 5 bases at J, leaving 7 bases unmatched. The DNA for the CDR3 is TGTGCCAGTAGTTCCAGGGACAGGTTATATGGCTACACCTTC. Amino acid sequence: CASSSRDRLYGYTF.

The chain uses TRBV5-8 and TRBJ2-2, with D possibly matching TRBD1 (6 bases). There are 13 residues in the CDR3. Germline loops: CDR1 SGHTS, CDR2 YDEGEE. Trimming removed 6 bases at V and 6 bases at J, with 12 bases between. The DNA of the CDR3 is TGTGCCAGCACCGTTCAGGGGTCCGGGGAGCTGTTTTTT. Its protein is CASTVQGSGELFF.

This chain links TRBV14 with TRBJ2-7; 7 bases are shared with TRBD2. The V gene's germline CDR1 is SGHDN and CDR2 FVKESK. V shed 2 bases, J shed 4 bases, and the junction held 5 bases outside the gene matches. The CDR3 runs 14 residues. The CDR3 sequence is CASSQLGLDYEQYF. DNA of the CDR3: TGTGCCAGCAGCCAACTCGGACTAGATTACGAGCAGTACTTC.